This T cell receptor (beta chain) was identified in a study of beta chain features in type 1 diabetes. This clone was picked up a small number of times. Expressed TCRB transcripts were sequenced, since all the RNA that had been isolated was reverse transcribed. This table comes from immunoSEQ multiplex PCR, and its TCRdb copy is limited to in-frame clones, with some not included. Here the sample spans some 360,000 clones, around 20% being singletons. Trimming removed 4 bases at V and 4 bases at J, with 8 bases between. In germline, CDR1 is MGHDK, CDR2 SYGVNS. The CDR3 consists of 12 residues. The sequenced material came from naive CD4+ T cells from blood. V is TRBV25-1 and J is TRBJ2-7; D gene ambiguous. The clonotype was recovered from a woman aged 18-35 years in good health. CDR3 coding DNA: TGTGCCAGCAGTGGCCAACTGTACGAGCAGTACTTC. Its protein product is CASSGQLYEQYF.